This record looks at one TCR beta chain sequence and its context. The sample holds a few counts of this clone. Its antigen is still unknown. Nothing much larger sits one base from this clone, and base qualities are not available. The sample originates from a study of blood T cell repertoires in COVID-19 (dated by TCRdb to 2019 to 2021). Concerning the study at large: Samples from collaborators originated in the United States, Italy and Spain and spanned both the acute and convalescent phases of COVID-19. The prospective study material was composed of cDNA or gDNA derived from T cells, B-cell-depleted T cells, or PBMCs. Subjects who had been exposed to COVID-19, were actively infected with it, or had recovered from it provided the deeply sampled blood TCRbeta repertoires that made up the dataset. The repertoires were released in a freely available public database intended as a resource for research on the immune response to SARS-CoV-2. Samples were obtained from the ongoing ImmuneRACE study (first 160 participants) and from over 1,000 subjects provided by 6 global collaborators. The sample metadata nearly always contained a de-identified subject ID, COVID-19 status, age in years and sex. HLA class I and class II types, where available, came from metadata supplied by the sample provider rather than from assay-based typing.

Each collaborating institution followed its own protocols to collect whole blood in K2EDTA tubes. For TCRbeta analysis, collaborators shipped samples in one of three forms: frozen whole blood, isolated PBMCs, or DNA extracted from either of those sample types. The immunoSEQ Assay, a bias-controlled multiplex PCR, was used to amplify TCRbeta CDR3 regions from genomic DNA. The original methods were these. The number of nucleated cells in each sample was estimated by amplification of reference gene primers within the assay. Sequence reads were collapsed and filtered to measure the absolute abundance of every unique TCRbeta CDR3 rearrangement. Productive Simpson clonality was computed per sample as the square root of Simpson's diversity index over productive rearrangements. The source is immuneACCESS, and TCRdb retained only in-frame sequences with V and J called. Part of the clones is not carried over; for the studies checked, unresolved V genes explain less than half of this, and the remainder is unexplained. That table furnishes V, J and clone size, whereas the DNA furnished D and trimming. A total of about 76,000 clones appear in this sample, around 78% of them only once. Roughly 15% of the sample is held by the ten biggest clonotypes.

What the research found in general, with its limitations: The amount of clinical and demographic metadata varied by source and participant and was provided uncurated.

Sequences MDHEN (CDR1) and SYDVKM (CDR2) are obtained from the germline V gene. From the cysteine through the phenylalanine, the CDR3 covers 14 amino acids. CDR3 DNA is the only sequence kept; it has 42 bases, read in frame from the first base. V loses 6 bases, J loses 3 bases, and the germline ends lie 12 bases apart. Source material: peripheral blood. The rearrangement joined TRBV28 to TRBJ1-5; tentative D gene TRBD1, with 6 bases matching. The receptor's source is a human donor in a cohort sampled during active COVID-19. Read as DNA, the sequence is TGTGCCAGCAGCCTCAACAGGGCCAATCAGCCCCAGCATTTT. It codes for CASSLNRANQPQHF. The full variable domain, with segments outside the CDR3 supplied by the reference TRBV28 and TRBJ1-5 proteins, appears as DVKVTQSSRYLVKRTGEKVFLECVQDMDHENMFWYRQDPGLGLRLIYFSYDVKMKEKGDIPEGYSVSREKKERFSLILESASTNQTSMYLCASSLNRANQPQHFGDGTRLSIL.